Below are 20 T cell receptor beta chains sequenced from a single sample in a study of cytomegalovirus exposure and HLA in healthy donors. Profiled with immunoSEQ multiplex PCR; TCRdb holds only in-frame clones, not every one. The table shows 110,000 to 150,000 clones, with about 95% occurring only once. Sequencing used PBMCs. These TCRs come from a man aged 18-30 years in good health and CMV-seropositive.

This clone was counted only a few times. The chain links TRBV5-4 to TRBJ2-7, with D hard to call. V lost 0 bases to trimming and J lost 7 bases, with 8 bases between them. The CDR3 loop spans 12 amino acids. The germline gives CDR1 SGHNT, CDR2 YYREEE (reference sequence). CDR3 region: CASSLDGWEQYF. The CDR3 DNA reads as TGTGCCAGCAGCTTGGATGGCTGGGAGCAGTACTTC.

This rearrangement joins TRBV4-1 to TRBJ2-1, with D tentatively TRBD2 (7 bases). This CDR3 is 16 amino acids long. Germline CDR1 and CDR2: MGHRA and YSYEKL. Deletions cut 4 bases from V and 6 bases from J, with 19 bases between. This CDR3 is CASSPGGRGLSNEQFF. As DNA, the CDR3 is TGCGCCAGCAGCCCCGGGGGGCGCGGATTGAGCAATGAGCAGTTCTTC.

This rearrangement joins TRBV5-1 to TRBJ2-1; 16 nucleotides align to TRBD2. V lost 4 bases, J lost 10 bases, and 17 bases stayed unmatched. The CDR3 covers 19 residues. Per germline, CDR1 SGHRS and CDR2 YFSETQ. DNA for the CDR3: TGCGCCAGCAGCCCAGGACAGGGGGGGACTAGCGGGAGGGCCATCGAGCAGTTCTTC. Residues: CASSPGQGGTSGRAIEQFF.

The V gene is TRBV2, the J gene TRBJ1-1; 9 bases line up with TRBD1. V lost 6 bases to trimming and J lost 12 bases; unmatched junction nucleotides: 5. CDR3 size: 11 residues. Germline V gives CDR1 SNHLY, CDR2 FYNNEI. The CDR3 loop is CASRGTGLTFF. DNA for the CDR3: TGTGCCAGCAGGGGGACAGGGTTGACTTTCTTT.

This chain's CDR3 is CASLPGGVADTQYF. The CDR3 DNA is TGTGCCAGCCTCCCGGGAGGAGTCGCAGATACGCAGTATTTT. The chain recombines TRBV7-9 with TRBJ2-3; 7 bases map to TRBD2. The germline CDR1 and CDR2 sequences are SEHNR and FQNEAQ (reference sequence). This CDR3 contains 14 residues. The V and J ends lost 8 bases and 4 bases, in that order; junction bases with no gene match: 9.

This chain links TRBV19 with TRBJ2-7, with a tentative D call TRBD2 (6 bases). V lost 1 base to trimming and J lost 6 bases, with 13 bases between them. The CDR3 covers 14 residues. Per germline, CDR1 LNHDA and CDR2 SQIVND (reference sequence). CDR3 sequence reads: CASSIVGGQGEQYF. CDR3 bases: TGTGCCAGTAGTATAGTTGGAGGGCAAGGCGAGCAGTACTTC.

This chain joins TRBV6-1 and TRBJ2-3; D is perhaps TRBD2 (5 bases). The CDR3 has 14 amino acids. CDR1 is MNHNS and CDR2 is SASEGT in the germline V gene. Trimming pared 7 bases from V and 2 bases from J, leaving 13 bases between. CDR3 in amino acids: CASTGGPNTDTQYF. Written as DNA, the CDR3 is TGTGCCAGCACTGGCGGGCCTAACACAGATACGCAGTATTTT.

A remark on this clone: This specimen includes other DNA sequences encoding the same CDR3. The chain uses TRBV9 and TRBJ1-1; D may be TRBD1 (6 bases). There are 13 residues in the CDR3. Germline V gives CDR1 SGDLS, CDR2 YYNGEE. V was trimmed by 5 bases and J by 0 bases, leaving 8 bases between them. CDR3 sequence: CASSTGLNTEAFF. As DNA, the CDR3 is TGTGCCAGCAGTACAGGGTTGAACACTGAAGCTTTCTTT.

As for this clone: No DNA is shown, since the ends of the CDR3 on it are uncertain; the CDR3 is the one TCRdb lists. The chain joins TRBV28 to TRBJ2-7; TRBD2, the D gene given by the table, was not confirmed from the DNA. From germline, CDR1 is MDHEN and CDR2 SYDVKM. The CDR3 spans 15 amino acids, including both terminal residues. CDR3 sequence: CASSSSTSAAYEQYF.

This chain joins TRBV7-6 and TRBJ1-5; 8 bases map to TRBD1. Germline CDR1 SGHVS, CDR2 FNYEAQ. CDR3 length: 16 residues. The V gene end was trimmed by 4 bases and the J gene end by 5 bases; junction bases not matched to a gene: 10. The CDR3 DNA sequence: TGTGCCAGCAGCTCCCAGCCGGGACAGGATTATCAGCCCCAGCATTTT. Its protein product is CASSSQPGQDYQPQHF.

V usage is TRBV5-6 and J usage is TRBJ1-1; 7 positions agree with TRBD1. The junction had 1 base not matched to a gene; V was cut back by 4 bases and J by 4 bases. CDR3 length: 12 residues. Germline V gene data show CDR1 as SGHDT and CDR2 as YYEEEE. As DNA, the CDR3 is TGTGCCAGCAGCCCAGGGGGCACTGAAGCTTTCTTT. As protein: CASSPGGTEAFF.

V gene TRBV2 combines with J gene TRBJ1-3; 7 bases line up with TRBD1. Germline CDR1 SNHLY, CDR2 FYNNEI. This CDR3 has 14 amino acids. With V trimmed by 6 bases and J by 0 bases, 2 bases remained unmatched. CDR3 in DNA: TGTGCCAGCAGCGGGACAGTCTCTGGAAACACCATATATTTT. Translating gives CASSGTVSGNTIYF.

The rearrangement links TRBV27 to TRBJ2-7; maybe TRBD1 (6 bases). This CDR3 region has 15 residues. V was pared by 3 bases and J by 3 bases, with 15 bases between. Germline loops: CDR1 MNHEY, CDR2 SMNVEV (reference sequence). The DNA of the CDR3 is TGTGCCAGCAGTTTCCACCGGGACAACATCTACGAGCAGTACTTC. Translating it yields CASSFHRDNIYEQYF.

The V and J genes are TRBV13 and TRBJ1-5; D not certain. In germline, CDR1 is PRHDT, CDR2 FYEKMQ (reference sequence). The CDR3 extends over 14 amino acids. V gave up 0 bases and J gave up 6 bases, with 9 bases separating them. CDR3: CASSLGAGGQPQHF. In nucleotides, the CDR3 is TGTGCCAGCAGCTTAGGCGCAGGAGGTCAGCCCCAGCATTTT. Variable domain in full (rest from reference TRBV13 and TRBJ1-5): AAGVIQSPRHLIKEKRETATLKCYPIPRHDTVYWYQQGPGQDPQFLISFYEKMQSDKGSIPDRFSAQQFSDYHSELNMSSLELGDSALYFCASSLGAGGQPQHFGDGTRLSIL.

This chain joins TRBV19 and TRBJ2-7, with D tentatively TRBD1 (6 bases). Germline assignment: CDR1 LNHDA and CDR2 SQIVND (reference sequence). The CDR3 loop spans 16 amino acids. V lost 6 bases and J lost 6, with 24 bases in between. The CDR3 DNA reads TGTGCCAGTAGCCACAGTCACCGTAGTACAGGGTTCGAGCAGTACTTC. It is translated as CASSHSHRSTGFEQYF. Full variable domain (outside the CDR3, taken from reference TRBV19 and TRBJ2-7): DGGITQSPKYLFRKEGQNVTLSCEQNLNHDAMYWYRQDPGQGLRLIYYSQIVNDFQKGDIAEGYSVSREKKESFPLTVTSAQKNPTAFYLCASSHSHRSTGFEQYFGPGTRLTVT.

V is TRBV27 and J is TRBJ2-7; the match to TRBD1 covers 8 bases. The CDR3 runs 14 residues. J gave up 4 bases and V 2 bases, and 4 bases lay outside the gene matches. CDR1 is MNHEY, CDR2 SMNVEV, per germline (reference sequence). The CDR3: CASSLKTGGYEQYF. CDR3 sequence (DNA): TGTGCCAGCAGTTTAAAAACAGGGGGATACGAGCAGTACTTC.

This chain connects TRBV28 to TRBJ2-7, with 7 positions matching TRBD1. Germline CDR1 is MDHEN and CDR2 is SYDVKM. The CDR3 runs 17 residues. Unmatched junction bases numbered 16, after V lost 5 bases and J lost 3 bases. The CDR3 loop is CASSPFVLRQGGYEQYF. The CDR3 bases are TGTGCCAGCAGTCCTTTCGTTCTAAGACAGGGCGGCTACGAGCAGTACTTC.

V is TRBV6-5 and J is TRBJ2-5, with D hard to call. CDR1 is MNHEY, CDR2 SVGAGI, per germline. Between the trimmed V and J ends, which lost 6 bases and 2 bases, there was a span of 10 bases. This CDR3 has 13 residues. This chain's CDR3 is CASRKALQETQYF. The CDR3 coding sequence is TGTGCCAGCAGAAAGGCACTACAAGAGACCCAGTACTTC.

The V call is TRBV10-3, the J call TRBJ2-2, with TRBD2 identical over 7 bases. Germline lookup yields CDR1 ENHRY and CDR2 SYGVKD. After removal of 7 bases from V and 8 bases from J, the junction contained 19 bases not matched to a gene. The CDR3 is made up of 17 amino acids. CDR3 nucleotide sequence: TGTGCCATCAAAGTCAAAAGCGGGACGCAGGTTGCTGGGGAGCTGTTTTTT. It yields the protein CAIKVKSGTQVAGELFF.

The gene calls are TRBV9 and TRBJ2-7; TRBD2 might be the D (6 bases). The length of the CDR3 is 14 residues. Trimming took 4 bases from V and 3 from J, leaving 14 bases between them. Germline CDR1 SGDLS, CDR2 YYNGEE. Written as DNA, the CDR3 is TGTGCCAGCAGCCCTCAGAGGAGGGGCTACGAGCAGTACTTC. It codes for CASSPQRRGYEQYF.